This record looks at one T cell receptor (beta chain) sequence and its context. What antigen it recognizes has not been identified. Per-base qualities were not stored, and no clone one base away is much larger. These data are taken from a study of cytomegalovirus exposure and HLA in healthy donors (TCRdb year 2017). Background on the whole study: In an earlier analysis of 587 of the donors, 276 Gb of sequence data and 90 million to 130 million unique TCR beta sequences from 150 million to 200 million T cells were reported. HLA typing included class I and class II loci at four-digit resolution. Along with the approximately 620-subject first cohort, a separate validation cohort of over a hundred different subjects was used. To predict cytomegalovirus infection status, the study combined high-throughput TCR immunosequencing, statistical association of individual TCRs with disease status, and machine learning. The study was designed to test whether signatures of past pathogen exposure could be identified by cataloging public T cell receptors. About 330 gigabases of sequencing data and around 80 million unique TCR sequences made up an early release that covered over 550 HLA-typed donors. An earlier analysis of 500 to 750 of the donors applied high-throughput TCR beta sequencing to assess whether each TCR beta V gene segment acted as functional or pseudogenic. A later analysis re-examined previously published TCR beta repertoires from roughly 720 donors and added high-resolution HLA genotyping to investigate patterns of TCR occurrence. In the later analysis, no new phenotypic data were used to find candidate immune exposures; instead, reliance was placed on TCR beta sequences and their occurrence across donors. Donor age, sex, ethnicity and CMV serostatus were compiled alongside the repertoire data. Of the 398 genotyped donors, 65% to 90% fell in the genetic ancestry cluster associated with self-reported Caucasian donors. On average, around 200,000 unique TCR beta nucleotide sequences were sequenced per donor among a few hundred genotyped donors of the cohort, with about 17% of those sequences being non-productive. Several DR-DQ haplotypes were treated as single units for association and clustering because of strong linkage in the cohort. The study profiled the T cell repertoires of hundreds of subjects by immunosequencing and related them to cytomegalovirus serostatus. All discovery cohort repertoires had been generated on a single sequencing platform. A later genetic analysis took genome-wide SNP genotypes for about three fifths of the roughly 700 donors and used that subset as a discovery cohort. The number of donors typed differed by locus, with about 629-630 for A, B, C, DRB1 and DQB1, around 500 for DQA1, nearly 610 for DPA1, and approximately 470 for DPB1.

The paper's findings and limits, for the study overall: Because some donors lacked HLA typing at each locus, the association tests relied only on the typed subset. In a later analysis, TCR association rates were found to vary across HLA loci, with the most associated TCRs seen for DRB1 alleles and the fewest for HLA-C alleles. A few of the identified cytomegalovirus-associated TCR beta chains were confirmed in vitro to be specific for cytomegalovirus antigens. While some public TCRs were present in many individuals, most TCR sequences turned up only very rarely across donors. A total of about 180 TCR beta chains were listed by the study as associated with cytomegalovirus. In a later analysis, several top co-occurrence clusters were reported to appear linked to parvovirus B19, influenza, CMV and Epstein-Barr virus. Compared with the approximately 710-donor mean, donors in an Asian-associated ancestry cluster had fewer N-insertions in productive TCRs, according to a later genetic analysis. The authors suggested that the approach could potentially be generalized to other disease states and immunological phenotypes. Some IMGT-functional V segments, including TRBV6-2 and TRBV6-3, could not be distinguished by the 87-base-pair reads and were therefore excluded. Correlated functional status among segregating V segments might reflect linkage disequilibrium, but an unknown experimental factor could not be ruled out. A further reported finding was that TCR beta sequences accurately predicted the HLA-A and HLA-B alleles for most subjects in the first cohort. Strong co-occurrence of HLA alleles, especially DR and DQ, made assigning TCR associations to individual alleles difficult. In a later analysis, HLA-associated TCR beta chains showed more clonal expansion and lower generation probabilities than non-associated chains that were equally common. In this cohort, only TCR beta chains were sequenced, and detectable features were limited by the absence of alpha or paired-chain data. Most CMV-associated TCR beta chains appeared to be HLA-restricted in a later analysis, and the HLA associations seemed to be driven largely by CMV exposure. Seventeen rarely observed V segments, including chromosome 9 orphons, were excluded from the earlier analysis of several hundred of the donors because counts were too low. Roughly uniform sequencing depth across donors was assumed in presence/absence analyses, although this assumption may not hold. The classifier was reported to diagnose cytomegalovirus status with high specificity and sensitivity in both the original and validation cohorts. At a false discovery rate of 0.05, a later analysis linked approximately 18,000 TCR beta sequences to specific HLA alleles. Immune exposure information for the cohort was limited to CMV serostatus. An association between a missense DCLRE1C variant and V-gene and J-gene trimming of TCR beta chains was found in a later genetic analysis and replicated in an independent cohort. An earlier analysis of roughly 570 of the donors showed that most TCR beta V segments appeared in productive rearrangements either about 87% or about 30% of the time, which broadly matched IMGT annotations. A cluster of highly shared sequence variants was judged likely to be a technical artifact of the sequencing pipeline.

In total, roughly 670 healthy bone marrow donors made up the cohort. At the time of sampling, all cohort members were nominally healthy, though unrecorded immune exposures were likely present. The donor was CMV seronegative and was included in the group of a few hundred seronegative cohort members. Every donor gave a peripheral blood sample, and the peripheral blood mononuclear cells from that sample were used for TCR beta sequencing. The Qiagen DNeasy Blood Extraction Kit was used to extract genomic DNA from the blood cell samples. The library was produced with the immunoSEQ multiplex PCR assay. A mixture of 60 forward primers for TCR Vbeta segments and 13 reverse primers for TCR Jbeta segments was used in the multiplex PCR. Amplification of the CDR3 region of rearranged TCR beta genes was performed with a multiplex PCR assay on genomic DNA. Amplified TCR beta libraries were sequenced as 87-base-pair reads on the Illumina HiSeq System. Per the authors' processing: Across the 700 or so repertoires, a later analysis counted some 81 million unique TCR beta chains, roughly 11 million of which were shared by at least two donors. Raw reads were error-corrected and collapsed into unique sequences with a nearest-neighbor algorithm that merged closely related sequences to remove PCR and sequencing errors. CDR3 sequences were aligned to IMGT reference sequences to assign V, D and J gene segments. For a sequence to be retained, a match of at least six nucleotides to both a V gene segment and a J gene segment was required. Rearrangements were called productive when the CDR3 lacked stop codons and stayed in frame with V and J; all others were non-productive. CDR3 was defined according to IMGT convention as the region running from the second conserved V-encoded cysteine to the conserved J-encoded phenylalanine. Sequences without an unambiguous match to a single V gene segment were excluded from the earlier analysis of a few hundred of the donors. An earlier analysis of several hundred of the donors called V segments functional above 56.7% productive rearrangements and segregating when the between-donor standard deviation exceeded 5%. A statistical classification framework was developed to diagnose cytomegalovirus status using the catalog of TCR beta chain sequences. V and J gene assignment, in a later analysis, came from comparing TCR nucleotide sequences with IMGT/GENE-DB human TR gene sequences. In a later analysis, CDR3 sequences and most-parsimonious VDJ recombination scenarios were assigned using the TCRdist pipeline. In a later analysis, each TCR beta chain was defined by its CDR3 amino acid sequence together with its V-gene family, and reads without a unique V-gene family were excluded. To address suspected cross-contamination and a sequencing artifact, a later analysis removed 592 highly shared, low-generation-probability nucleotide sequences. In a later analysis, a clonal expansion index for each public chain was calculated from normalized within-repertoire ranks of inferred template counts. A later analysis computed generation probabilities with a VDJ recombination model fitted to out-of-frame rearrangements, and checked the results against IGoR. In a later analysis, hypergeometric tests were used to score TCR-TCR, TCR-HLA and TCR-CMV co-occurrence, with a repertoire-size bias correction applied to TCR pairs. In a later analysis, false discovery rates were estimated by permuting HLA or CMV assignments 20 times. In a later analysis, co-occurring TCRs were grouped with DBSCAN, and TCRdist sequence similarity was added when clustering was performed within HLA-allele-positive subsets. For co-occurrence clustering, repertoires with fewer than 30,000 or more than 120,000 public chains were excluded, along with 5 or 6 repertoires with anomalous nucleotide sharing. The clones in this table, taken by TCRdb from immuneACCESS, are in-frame only. Not every clone is retained; where verified, under half of the shortfall comes from an unresolved V gene, and the cause of the rest is unknown. Clone size and V and J calls were adopted from that table, with D and trimming inferred from the DNA. The sample includes some 140,000 clones, with 75% to 85% observed a single time. The ten biggest clones cover 0.9% to 1.2% of the sample.

Trimming takes 2 bases from V and 5 bases from J, and the germline ends sit 12 bases apart. The CDR1 and CDR2 encoded by the germline V gene (reference sequence) are MNHEY and SMNVEV. The CDR3, from cysteine to phenylalanine, totals 14 residues. Kept here is only the CDR3 DNA, which spans 42 bases and is read in frame from base 1. The receptor chain draws on TRBV27 and TRBJ2-5; D gene: possibly TRBD2, on 5 matching bases. The clonotype originates from a male donor in good health and CMV-seronegative. Material: PBMCs. The CDR3 reads as follows: CASSLSRGTETQYF. The nucleotides read TGTGCCAGCAGTTTAAGTCGGGGTACGGAGACCCAGTACTTC.